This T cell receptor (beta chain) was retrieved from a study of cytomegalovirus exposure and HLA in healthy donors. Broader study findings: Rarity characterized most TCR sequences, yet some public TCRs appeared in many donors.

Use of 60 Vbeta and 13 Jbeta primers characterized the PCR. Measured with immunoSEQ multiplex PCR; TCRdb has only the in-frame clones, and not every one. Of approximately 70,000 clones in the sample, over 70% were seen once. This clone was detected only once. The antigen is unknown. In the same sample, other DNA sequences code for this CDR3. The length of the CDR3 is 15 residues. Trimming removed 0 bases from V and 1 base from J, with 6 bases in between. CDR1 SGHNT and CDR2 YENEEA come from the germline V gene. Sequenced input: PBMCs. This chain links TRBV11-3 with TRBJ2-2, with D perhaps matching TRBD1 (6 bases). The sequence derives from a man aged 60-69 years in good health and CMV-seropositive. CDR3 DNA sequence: TGTGCCAGCAGCTTAGACAGGGGGAACACCGGGGAGCTGTTTTTT. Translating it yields CASSLDRGNTGELFF. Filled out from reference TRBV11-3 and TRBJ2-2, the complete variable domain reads EAGVVQSPRYKIIEKKQPVAFWCNPISGHNTLYWYLQNLGQGPELLIRYENEEAVDDSQLPKDRFSAERLKGVDSTLKIQPAELGDSAVYLCASSLDRGNTGELFFGEGSRLTVL.